These T cell receptor beta chains were read from a single sample in a study of graft-versus-host responses after intestinal transplantation. Assay: immunoSEQ multiplex PCR; the TCRdb copy retains only in-frame clones and omits some. The sample records about 19,000 clones, approximately 70% being singletons. This specimen consisted of ileum tissue, obtained less than 21 days after intestinal transplant. The source of these receptors is a human patient who received an intestinal transplant, so some T cells may come from the graft donor. CDR3s include the opening cysteine and the closing phenylalanine or tryptophan. Each record gives: clone size, V gene, D gene, J gene, CDR3 DNA, CDR3 protein. D genes are given only for firm matches. Clone size, where shown, is once, few, many, or a class for clones that have expanded.

few	TRBV27	TRBD1	TRBJ1-5	TGTGCCAGCAGTTTAGGGCAGGGGGGTCAGCCCCAGCATTTT	CASSLGQGGQPQHF
NA	TRBV6-1	NA	TRBJ2-7	TGTGCCAGCAGTGGAGTACACAGGCCGTCCTACGAGCAGTACTTC	CASSGVHRPSYEQYF
NA	TRBV5-1	NA	TRBJ1-1	TGCGCCAGCAGCGGCGCGGCGCAGCTCGGGACTGAAGCTTTCTTT	CASSGAAQLGTEAFF
NA	TRBV4-3	NA	TRBJ1-1	TGCGCCAGCAGCCAAGGTCACAATTTGAACACTGAAGCTTTCTTT	CASSQGHNLNTEAFF
once	TRBV4-3	NA	TRBJ2-5	TGCGCCAGCAGCCAAAGCGGCTACCAAGAGACCCAGTACTTC	CASSQSGYQETQYF
NA	TRBV30	NA	TRBJ1-1	TGTGCCTGGAACACACAGGGACTACGGACTGAAGCTTTCTTT	CAWNTQGLRTEAFF
NA	TRBV4-1	TRBD2	TRBJ2-1	TGCGCCAGCAGCCTCGGGGGGTATCCTATCTACAATGAGCAGTTCTTC	CASSLGGYPIYNEQFF
few	TRBV9	NA	TRBJ1-1	TGTGCCAGCAGCGTGAATGCGGGGGGCACTGAAGCTTTCTTT	CASSVNAGGTEAFF
NA	TRBV5-1	NA	TRBJ1-1	TGCGCCAGCAGCTCCGCGGGGGAAGGGACTGAAGCTTTCTTT	CASSSAGEGTEAFF
NA	TRBV27	NA	TRBJ2-1	TGTGCCAGCAGTCTAGAGGTGAGCTCCTACAATGAGCAGTTCTTC	CASSLEVSSYNEQFF
NA	TRBV6-5	NA	TRBJ2-7	TGTGCCAGCAGTTACGCTCTAGCATCAACCAGGGGCGAGCAGTACTTC	CASSYALASTRGEQYF
NA	TRBV28	TRBD2	TRBJ2-2	TGTGCCAGCAGTCCCGGGACTAAGAACACCGGGGAGCTGTTTTTT	CASSPGTKNTGELFF
once	TRBV27	NA	TRBJ1-5	TGTGCCAGCAGTTTAGGCATCCTTCAGCCCCAGCATTTT	CASSLGILQPQHF
NA	TRBV10-3	NA	TRBJ2-3	TGTGCCATCAGTGAGTTAACTAGCCCCGCAGATACGCAGTATTTT	CAISELTSPADTQYF
once	TRBV5-6	NA	TRBJ1-2	TGTGCCAGCAGCTTGAACAGGGACTATGGCTACACCTTC	CASSLNRDYGYTF
NA	TRBV19	NA	TRBJ1-2	TGTGCCAGTAGTATAGTCGGCGGATATGGCTACACCTTC	CASSIVGGYGYTF
NA	TRBV4-2	NA	TRBJ2-2	TGTGCCAGCAGCCAGGACTATATAGGGGCCGGGGAGCTGTTTTTT	CASSQDYIGAGELFF
NA	TRBV4-2	NA	TRBJ1-1	TGTGCCAGCAGCCGGATCGACGGGTTGTTGGCTTTCTTT	CASSRIDGLLAFF
NA	TRBV6-4	TRBD1	TRBJ1-1	TGTGCCAGCAGTCTCACGAGATACGAACAGGGGAGGGCTTTCTTT	CASSLTRYEQGRAFF
medium-sized	TRBV4-3	NA	TRBJ2-7	TGCGCCAGCAGCCAAGGGAGAGGGAACTACGAGCAGTACTTC	CASSQGRGNYEQYF
large	TRBV4-2	TRBD1	TRBJ1-4	TGTGCCAGCAGCCAAAGACAGGGGGCTCCTAATGAAAAACTGTTTTTT	CASSQRQGAPNEKLFF
NA	TRBV6-6	TRBD1	TRBJ2-7	TGTGCCAGCAGTTATCCAGGGGGTATAAACTACGAGCAGTACTTC	CASSYPGGINYEQYF
once	TRBV7-8	TRBD1	TRBJ1-5	TGTGCCAGCAGACCGGACAGGGTAGCAGGGAGCAATCAGCCCCAGCATTTT	CASRPDRVAGSNQPQHF
NA	TRBV7-2	NA	TRBJ1-2	TGTGCCAGCAGCTTGGTCAGGGACTATGGCTACACCTTC	CASSLVRDYGYTF
NA	TRBV30	NA	TRBJ2-7	TGTGCCTGGAGTGTACGGTACGAGCAGTACTTC	CAWSVRYEQYF
NA	TRBV27	NA	TRBJ2-7	TGTGCCAGCAGTTTCGGGAGAAAAGGCGAGCAGTACTTC	CASSFGRKGEQYF
NA	TRBV5-1	NA	TRBJ2-5	TGCGCCAGCAGCGCAGGATTCCAAGAGACCCAGTACTTC	CASSAGFQETQYF